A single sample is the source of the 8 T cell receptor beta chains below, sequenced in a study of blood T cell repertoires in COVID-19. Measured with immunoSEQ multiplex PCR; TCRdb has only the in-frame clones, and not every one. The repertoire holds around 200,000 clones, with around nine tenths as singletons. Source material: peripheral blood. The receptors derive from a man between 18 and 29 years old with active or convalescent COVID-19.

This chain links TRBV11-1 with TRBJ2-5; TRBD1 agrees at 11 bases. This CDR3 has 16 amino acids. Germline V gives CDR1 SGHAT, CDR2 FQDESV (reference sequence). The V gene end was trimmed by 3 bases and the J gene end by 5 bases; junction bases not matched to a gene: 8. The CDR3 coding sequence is TGTGCCAGCAGCTTGAGGACAGGGGGCCACTGGGAGACCCAGTACTTC. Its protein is CASSLRTGGHWETQYF.

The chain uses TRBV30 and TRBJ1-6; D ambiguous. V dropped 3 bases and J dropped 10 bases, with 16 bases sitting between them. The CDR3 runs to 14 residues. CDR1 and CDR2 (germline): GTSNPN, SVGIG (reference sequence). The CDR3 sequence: CAWSPGKRNSPLHF. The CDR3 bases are TGTGCCTGGAGCCCCGGGAAGAGGAACTCACCCCTCCACTTT.

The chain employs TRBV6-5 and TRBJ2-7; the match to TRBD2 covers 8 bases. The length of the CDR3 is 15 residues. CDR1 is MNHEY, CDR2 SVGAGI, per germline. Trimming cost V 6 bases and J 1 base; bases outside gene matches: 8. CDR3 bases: TGTGCCAGCAGCTACGGGAGGGCCCTGTCCTACGAGCAGTACTTC. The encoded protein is CASSYGRALSYEQYF.

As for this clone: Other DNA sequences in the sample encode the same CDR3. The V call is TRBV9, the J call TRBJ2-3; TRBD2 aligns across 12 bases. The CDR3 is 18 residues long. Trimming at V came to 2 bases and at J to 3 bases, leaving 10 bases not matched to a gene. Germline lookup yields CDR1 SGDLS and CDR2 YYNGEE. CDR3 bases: TGTGCCAGCAGCGTCGTGGCTAGCGGGGGGGCCGGGACAGATACGCAGTATTTT. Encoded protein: CASSVVASGGAGTDTQYF.

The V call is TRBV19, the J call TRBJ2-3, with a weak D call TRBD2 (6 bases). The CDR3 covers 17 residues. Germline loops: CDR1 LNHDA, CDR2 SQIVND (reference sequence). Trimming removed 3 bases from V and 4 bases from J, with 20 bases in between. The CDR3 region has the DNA TGTGCCAGTAGTATTTCCCGAGACAGTCGCGGGGCAGATACGCAGTATTTT. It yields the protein CASSISRDSRGADTQYF.

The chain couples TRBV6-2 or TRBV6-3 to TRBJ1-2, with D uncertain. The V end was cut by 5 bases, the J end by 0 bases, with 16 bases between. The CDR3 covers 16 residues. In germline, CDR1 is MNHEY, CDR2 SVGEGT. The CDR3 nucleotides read TGTGCCAGCAGTACCCCGGAGAGGGCCCCTAACTATGGCTACACCTTC. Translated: CASSTPERAPNYGYTF.

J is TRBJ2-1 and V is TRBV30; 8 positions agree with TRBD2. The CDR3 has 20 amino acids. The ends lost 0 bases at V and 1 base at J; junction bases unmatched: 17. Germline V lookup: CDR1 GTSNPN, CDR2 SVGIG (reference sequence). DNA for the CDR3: TGTGCCTGGAGTGTAGATCGGGGACTAGTGATCTCATCATCCTACAATGAGCAGTTCTTC. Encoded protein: CAWSVDRGLVISSSYNEQFF.

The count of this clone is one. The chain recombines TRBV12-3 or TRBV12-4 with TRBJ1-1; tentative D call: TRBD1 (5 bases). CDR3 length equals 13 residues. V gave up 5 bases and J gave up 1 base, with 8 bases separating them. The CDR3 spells CASSRQTNTEAFF. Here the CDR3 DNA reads TGTGCCAGCAGTAGACAGACGAACACTGAAGCTTTCTTT.